These T cell receptor beta chains were read from a single sample in a study of T cell responses to AZD1222 COVID-19 vaccine. Clones were read by immunoSEQ multiplex PCR, and TCRdb kept only the in-frame ones, dropping some. The data contain some 170,000 clones, around 90% of them seen just once; the ten biggest clones take up 3.5% to 4.5%. Source: peripheral blood, taken 28 days after the second dose of the MenACWY control vaccine. The source is an adult who received the MenACWY meningococcal vaccine as a control. Both conserved end residues are part of each CDR3. A D gene is named only where the DNA matches it firmly. Expanded clones are given a class, and other clones once, few, many or no size at all.

CDR3nt: TGTGCCAGCAGCTTGCCCGGGACAGGGCATGTAGGGCAGTACTTC
CDR3aa: CASSLPGTGHVGQYF
d_gene: TRBD1
abundance: .
v_gene: TRBV5-5
j_gene: TRBJ2-7

CDR3nt: TGTGCCAGCAGTTCCCCAGTTTCGACCCAGTACTTC
CDR3aa: CASSSPVSTQYF
d_gene: .
abundance: .
v_gene: TRBV6-2/TRBV6-3
j_gene: TRBJ2-5

CDR3nt: TGTGCCAGCAGCTTACGACAGGGCGCGAACACTGAAGCTTTCTTT
CDR3aa: CASSLRQGANTEAFF
d_gene: TRBD1
abundance: .
v_gene: TRBV11-2
j_gene: TRBJ1-1

CDR3nt: TGTGCCAGCAGTTTATTAAATACAGGGCGCGAAGGCTACACCTTC
CDR3aa: CASSLLNTGREGYTF
d_gene: .
abundance: .
v_gene: TRBV28
j_gene: TRBJ1-2

CDR3nt: TGTGCCATCAGTGAGTCGAACAGGGGATCTAACTATGGCTACACCTTC
CDR3aa: CAISESNRGSNYGYTF
d_gene: TRBD1
abundance: .
v_gene: TRBV10-3
j_gene: TRBJ1-2

CDR3nt: TGTGCCAGCGGACATCGCCAGGGCGGATACAATGAGCAGTTCTTC
CDR3aa: CASGHRQGGYNEQFF
d_gene: .
abundance: .
v_gene: TRBV28
j_gene: TRBJ2-1

CDR3nt: TGTGCCAGCAGTTTACAGTACGAGCAGTACTTC
CDR3aa: CASSLQYEQYF
d_gene: .
abundance: .
v_gene: TRBV28
j_gene: TRBJ2-7

CDR3nt: TGTGCCAGCAGCCTCGGTAGGGGCTACGAGCAGTACTTC
CDR3aa: CASSLGRGYEQYF
d_gene: .
abundance: .
v_gene: TRBV27
j_gene: TRBJ2-7

CDR3nt: TGTGCCTCTTTACCGGGACATATTTTCACTGAAGCTTTCTTT
CDR3aa: CASLPGHIFTEAFF
d_gene: .
abundance: .
v_gene: TRBV6-5
j_gene: TRBJ1-1

CDR3nt: TGCGCCAGCAGCCAATGGTTTGGCACCGGGGAGCTGTTTTTT
CDR3aa: CASSQWFGTGELFF
d_gene: .
abundance: .
v_gene: TRBV4-3
j_gene: TRBJ2-2

CDR3nt: TGTGCCAGCAGTTTATCTCGGGCCGACAATGAGCAGTTCTTC
CDR3aa: CASSLSRADNEQFF
d_gene: .
abundance: .
v_gene: TRBV27
j_gene: TRBJ2-1

CDR3nt: TGTGCCAGCAGTGACCTACCCCAGGGGAATCGGGTGGAGCAGTACTTC
CDR3aa: CASSDLPQGNRVEQYF
d_gene: .
abundance: .
v_gene: TRBV28
j_gene: TRBJ2-7

CDR3nt: TGTGCCAGCAGTTTTCGACAGGGTGAAGGCTACACCTTC
CDR3aa: CASSFRQGEGYTF
d_gene: TRBD1
abundance: .
v_gene: TRBV12-3/TRBV12-4
j_gene: TRBJ1-2

CDR3nt: TGTGCCAGCAGCCTGACTAGCGGGAGGCTGGATGAGCAGTTCTTC
CDR3aa: CASSLTSGRLDEQFF
d_gene: TRBD2
abundance: .
v_gene: TRBV14
j_gene: TRBJ2-1

CDR3nt: TGTGCCATCAGTGGGGAGGGAGACCCCCAGCATTTT
CDR3aa: CAISGEGDPQHF
d_gene: .
abundance: .
v_gene: TRBV10-3
j_gene: TRBJ1-5

CDR3nt: TGTGCCAGCAGCAAAGGGGCGGACAGAACCTACGAGCAGTACTTC
CDR3aa: CASSKGADRTYEQYF
d_gene: .
abundance: .
v_gene: TRBV7-3
j_gene: TRBJ2-7

CDR3nt: TGTGCCAGCAGCGTAACAACAGATACCTACGAGCAGTACTTC
CDR3aa: CASSVTTDTYEQYF
d_gene: .
abundance: .
v_gene: TRBV9
j_gene: TRBJ2-7

CDR3nt: TGCGCCAGCAGCCAAGGACCCCATGGGACCCAGTACTTC
CDR3aa: CASSQGPHGTQYF
d_gene: .
abundance: .
v_gene: TRBV4-3
j_gene: TRBJ2-5

CDR3nt: TGTGCCAGTAGTATGGATTTGAGTGTCGGTCAGCCCCAGCATTTT
CDR3aa: CASSMDLSVGQPQHF
d_gene: .
abundance: .
v_gene: TRBV19
j_gene: TRBJ1-5

CDR3nt: TGCAGCGCCAAGTTTGGGGGGTGGCCGAACACTGAAGCTTTCTTT
CDR3aa: CSAKFGGWPNTEAFF
d_gene: .
abundance: .
v_gene: TRBV29-1
j_gene: TRBJ1-1

CDR3nt: TGTGCCAGGGGAAGTAGGGGAAACACCATATATTTT
CDR3aa: CARGSRGNTIYF
d_gene: .
abundance: once
v_gene: TRBV28
j_gene: TRBJ1-3

CDR3nt: TGTGCCAGCAGCACGACAGGGGGAAACACCATATATTTT
CDR3aa: CASSTTGGNTIYF
d_gene: TRBD1
abundance: .
v_gene: TRBV27
j_gene: TRBJ1-3

CDR3nt: TGTGCCAGCAGCTTGACAGGGGCCTCTTACGAGCAGTACTTC
CDR3aa: CASSLTGASYEQYF
d_gene: TRBD1
abundance: .
v_gene: TRBV7-8
j_gene: TRBJ2-7

CDR3nt: TGTGCCAGCAGCGTAGTGCCCAGCGGGAATAGAGATACGCAGTATTTT
CDR3aa: CASSVVPSGNRDTQYF
d_gene: TRBD2
abundance: .
v_gene: TRBV9
j_gene: TRBJ2-3

CDR3nt: TGTGCCAGCAGCTTAGTTGGGGACATAGATGGCTACACCTTC
CDR3aa: CASSLVGDIDGYTF
d_gene: .
abundance: .
v_gene: TRBV7-9
j_gene: TRBJ1-2

CDR3nt: TGCGCCAGCAGCCGCGGACAGTTCCGCGAGCAGTACTTC
CDR3aa: CASSRGQFREQYF
d_gene: .
abundance: .
v_gene: TRBV4-3
j_gene: TRBJ2-7

CDR3nt: TGTGCCAGCAGTGAAGACACAGTCACAGATACGCAGTATTTT
CDR3aa: CASSEDTVTDTQYF
d_gene: .
abundance: .
v_gene: TRBV25-1
j_gene: TRBJ2-3

CDR3nt: TGTGCCAGCAGTTACTCGTTGGTATCGGTCGGGCGTACCGGGGAGCTGTTTTTT
CDR3aa: CASSYSLVSVGRTGELFF
d_gene: .
abundance: once
v_gene: TRBV6-2/TRBV6-3
j_gene: TRBJ2-2

CDR3nt: TGTGCCAGCACCCCCCAGTGGGAAATGAACACTGAAGCTTTCTTT
CDR3aa: CASTPQWEMNTEAFF
d_gene: .
abundance: .
v_gene: TRBV6-2/TRBV6-3
j_gene: TRBJ1-1

CDR3nt: TGTGCCAGCATCAGACAGGGCTTCTACAATGAGCAGTTCTTC
CDR3aa: CASIRQGFYNEQFF
d_gene: TRBD1
abundance: .
v_gene: TRBV28
j_gene: TRBJ2-1

CDR3nt: TGTGCCAGCAGCTCTATGTCACCGGGACAGGGATGGAGAGCTTTCTTT
CDR3aa: CASSSMSPGQGWRAFF
d_gene: TRBD1
abundance: .
v_gene: TRBV11-2
j_gene: TRBJ1-1

CDR3nt: TGTGCCAGCAGGGGAGGACAGGGGCCAAATCAGGGGCAGTTCTTC
CDR3aa: CASRGGQGPNQGQFF
d_gene: TRBD1
abundance: .
v_gene: TRBV9
j_gene: TRBJ2-1

CDR3nt: TGTGCCAGCAGCTTAGGGGCCAGCGGGTTTCCCAAAAACATTCAGTACTTC
CDR3aa: CASSLGASGFPKNIQYF
d_gene: .
abundance: .
v_gene: TRBV7-9
j_gene: TRBJ2-4

CDR3nt: TGTGCCAGCAGCCCACAGGGGGCTATCTTTAATAGCAATCAGCCCCAGCATTTT
CDR3aa: CASSPQGAIFNSNQPQHF
d_gene: TRBD1
abundance: .
v_gene: TRBV28
j_gene: TRBJ1-5

CDR3nt: TGTGCCAGCAGCTCACCAACAGGCGGGAATTCACCCCTCCACTTT
CDR3aa: CASSSPTGGNSPLHF
d_gene: .
abundance: .
v_gene: TRBV28
j_gene: TRBJ1-6

CDR3nt: TGTGCCAGCAGTTTACTGTACACTGAAGCTTTCTTT
CDR3aa: CASSLLYTEAFF
d_gene: .
abundance: few
v_gene: TRBV28
j_gene: TRBJ1-1

CDR3nt: TGCGCCAGCAGCGCAGCCCATAGCGGGAGGGTAGGAACCGGGGAGCTGTTTTTT
CDR3aa: CASSAAHSGRVGTGELFF
d_gene: TRBD2
abundance: .
v_gene: TRBV4-3
j_gene: TRBJ2-2

CDR3nt: TGCGCCAGCAGTGAGTTTACTTTTCAGGGAGAGCAGTTCTTC
CDR3aa: CASSEFTFQGEQFF
d_gene: .
abundance: once
v_gene: TRBV10-1
j_gene: TRBJ2-1

CDR3nt: TGCAGTGCTAGTCGTGTCCTGGAGCTGTTTTTT
CDR3aa: CSASRVLELFF
d_gene: .
abundance: .
v_gene: TRBV20-1
j_gene: TRBJ2-2

CDR3nt: TGTGCCAGCAGCCTGGGGGTAGGCGGAGATACGCAGTATTTT
CDR3aa: CASSLGVGGDTQYF
d_gene: .
abundance: .
v_gene: TRBV11-2
j_gene: TRBJ2-3

CDR3nt: TGTGCCAGCAGGGGGACAGAGCGGGGTGAAAAACTGTTTTTT
CDR3aa: CASRGTERGEKLFF
d_gene: TRBD1
abundance: .
v_gene: TRBV3-1/TRBV3-2
j_gene: TRBJ1-4

CDR3nt: TGCGCCAGCAGCTCTGGGACGCCGAATCAGCCCCAGCATTTT
CDR3aa: CASSSGTPNQPQHF
d_gene: .
abundance: once
v_gene: TRBV5-1
j_gene: TRBJ1-5

CDR3nt: TGCAGCGTCCCAGCTAGCGGGAGGAACCACGAGCAGTACTTC
CDR3aa: CSVPASGRNHEQYF
d_gene: TRBD2
abundance: .
v_gene: TRBV29-1
j_gene: TRBJ2-7

CDR3nt: TGTGCCAGCAGTTACCCGGCAGGGACGAACACTGAAGCTTTCTTT
CDR3aa: CASSYPAGTNTEAFF
d_gene: .
abundance: .
v_gene: TRBV6-5
j_gene: TRBJ1-1

CDR3nt: TGTGCCAGTAGTTCAAGGGACGGAGGACTCTACGAGCAGTACTTC
CDR3aa: CASSSRDGGLYEQYF
d_gene: .
abundance: .
v_gene: TRBV19
j_gene: TRBJ2-7

CDR3nt: TGTGCCAGCAGTGAAAGGCCCGGGCCCTCCTACAATGAGCAGTTCTTC
CDR3aa: CASSERPGPSYNEQFF
d_gene: .
abundance: .
v_gene: TRBV6-1
j_gene: TRBJ2-1

CDR3nt: TGTGCCAGCAGCTTAGGAGGGATACAGGCAGATACGCAGTATTTT
CDR3aa: CASSLGGIQADTQYF
d_gene: .
abundance: .
v_gene: TRBV11-2
j_gene: TRBJ2-3

CDR3nt: TGTGCCAGCAGTTACTCGACTAGCGGAGCCTACGAGCAGTACTTC
CDR3aa: CASSYSTSGAYEQYF
d_gene: TRBD2
abundance: .
v_gene: TRBV6-5
j_gene: TRBJ2-7

CDR3nt: TGTGCCAGCAGTATAAACGGGCCGCAGCCCCAGCATTTT
CDR3aa: CASSINGPQPQHF
d_gene: .
abundance: .
v_gene: TRBV27
j_gene: TRBJ1-5

CDR3nt: TGTGCCATCAGTGGTGGCAGGGGGGAGACCCAGTACTTC
CDR3aa: CAISGGRGETQYF
d_gene: TRBD1
abundance: .
v_gene: TRBV10-3
j_gene: TRBJ2-5